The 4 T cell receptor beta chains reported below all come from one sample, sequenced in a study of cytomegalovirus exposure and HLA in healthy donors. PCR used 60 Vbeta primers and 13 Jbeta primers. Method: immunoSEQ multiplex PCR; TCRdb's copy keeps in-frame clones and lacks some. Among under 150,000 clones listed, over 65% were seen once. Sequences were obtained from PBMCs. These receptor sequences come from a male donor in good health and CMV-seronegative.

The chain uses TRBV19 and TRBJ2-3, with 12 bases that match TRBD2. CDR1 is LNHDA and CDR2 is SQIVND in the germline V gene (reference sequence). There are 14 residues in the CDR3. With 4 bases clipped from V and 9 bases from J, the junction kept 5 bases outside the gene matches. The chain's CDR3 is CASSTRTSGNTQYF. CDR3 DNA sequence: TGTGCCAGTAGTACTAGGACTAGCGGGAACACGCAGTATTTT.

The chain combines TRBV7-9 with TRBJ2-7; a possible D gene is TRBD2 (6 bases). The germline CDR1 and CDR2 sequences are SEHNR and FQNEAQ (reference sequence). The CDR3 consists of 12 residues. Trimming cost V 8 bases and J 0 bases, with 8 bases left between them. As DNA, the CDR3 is TGTGCCAGCGGCGGGAACTCCTACGAGCAGTACTTC. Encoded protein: CASGGNSYEQYF.

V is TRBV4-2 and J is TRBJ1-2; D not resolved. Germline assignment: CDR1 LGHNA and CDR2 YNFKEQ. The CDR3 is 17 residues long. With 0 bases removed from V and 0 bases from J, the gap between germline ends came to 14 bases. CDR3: CASSQEPPTLANYGYTF. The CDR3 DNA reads TGTGCCAGCAGCCAAGAACCTCCCACGCTAGCTAACTATGGCTACACCTTC.

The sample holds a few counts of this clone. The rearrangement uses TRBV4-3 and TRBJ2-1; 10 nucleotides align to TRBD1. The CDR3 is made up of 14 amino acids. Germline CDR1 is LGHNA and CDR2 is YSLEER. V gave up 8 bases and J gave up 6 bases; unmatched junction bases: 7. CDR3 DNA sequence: TGCGCCAGCGGACGACAGGGGGCTGGCAATGAGCAGTTCTTC. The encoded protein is CASGRQGAGNEQFF.